This section outlines one TCR beta chain sequence together with its context. TCRdb keeps only in-frame clones here, not all; method: immunoSEQ multiplex PCR. The sample has about 2,200,000 clones; just over 90% are singletons. The sample comes from a study of shared clonotypes between healthy human individuals. The J segment lost 0 bases and the V segment lost 7 bases, leaving 7 bases of the junction unmatched. CDR1 is SGHNT, CDR2 YYREEE, per germline (reference sequence). The CDR3 consists of 15 residues. In the naive CD8 group, cells lacked CD45RO and were positively selected for CCR7, so terminally differentiated effector memory CD45RA+ cells were left out. All donors were healthy HIV-negative adults lacking recent acute infections or vaccinations.

This receptor was obtained from a man younger than 30 in good health. Some clones in this sample may be carry-over from other donors' samples. Specimen: naive CD8+ T cells from PBMCs. The chain couples TRBV5-4 to TRBJ2-1; TRBD2 matches at 7 bases. The DNA of the CDR3 is TGTGCCAGCCGACTTTGGGAGGGCTCCTACAATGAGCAGTTCTTC. Protein sequence: CASRLWEGSYNEQFF.